A selection of T cell receptor beta chains follows, all from one sample in a study of blood T cells in healthy people across ages. TCRdb reprocessed the 5' RACE reads with MiXCR, giving one entry per CDR3 protein. The sample consists of some 850,000 distinct CDR3 sequences, 20% to 30% of them appearing once. The data also belong to a second study, concerning T cells of mothers and their children.

Sequenced input: blood. All receptors derive from a boy between 10 and 17 years old in good health. CDR3s include the opening cysteine and the closing phenylalanine or tryptophan. Fields, in order: D gene, V gene, clone size, J gene, CDR3 DNA, CDR3 protein. The D gene is left open where the match is weak. A row's size may be missing; if present it is once, few, many or a size class.

D: TRBD1
V: TRBV5-1
size: many
J: TRBJ1-5
DNA: TGTGCCAGCAGCTTAGCAGGGGGCGATCAGCCCCAGCATTTT
CDR3: CASSLAGGDQPQHF

D: TRBD2
V: TRBV20-1
size: once
J: TRBJ2-1
DNA: TGCAGTGCGAGCTCCGGGACTAGTATCCTCTTC
CDR3: CSASSGTSILF

D: NA
V: TRBV9
size: NA
J: TRBJ2-2
DNA: TGTGCCAGCAGGGAGGGCGTTGGAACCGGGGAGCTGTTTTTT
CDR3: CASREGVGTGELFF

D: TRBD1
V: TRBV2
size: NA
J: TRBJ1-2
DNA: TGTGCCAGCAGACTAGCTCTTCCGGGACAGGGGATGGATGGCTACACCTTC
CDR3: CASRLALPGQGMDGYTF

D: NA
V: TRBV6-2/TRBV6-3
size: NA
J: TRBJ1-5
DNA: TGTGCCAGCGGACAGCTCTACAATCAGCCCCAGCATTTT
CDR3: CASGQLYNQPQHF

D: TRBD1
V: TRBV12-3/TRBV12-4
size: NA
J: TRBJ2-7
DNA: TGTGCCAGCAGTTTTTCACAGACAGGGGCATACGAGCAGTACTTC
CDR3: CASSFSQTGAYEQYF

D: NA
V: TRBV20-1
size: NA
J: TRBJ2-5
DNA: TGCAGTGCTAGAGCAGGGTCCTGGGAGACCCAGTACTTC
CDR3: CSARAGSWETQYF

D: TRBD1
V: TRBV9
size: few
J: TRBJ1-1
DNA: TGTGCCAGCAGCCTTCCGAGGGGCAGGGGGCCAGGTATGAACACTGAAGCTTTCTTT
CDR3: CASSLPRGRGPGMNTEAFF

D: TRBD2
V: TRBV6-2/TRBV6-3
size: NA
J: TRBJ2-5
DNA: TGTGCCAGCACTCCTCTAGCGGGACGAAATCAAGAGACCCAGTACTTC
CDR3: CASTPLAGRNQETQYF

D: TRBD2
V: TRBV15
size: NA
J: TRBJ2-4
DNA: TGTGCCACCAGCAGAGGACTAGCGGGGGGCAGGAACATTCAGTACTTC
CDR3: CATSRGLAGGRNIQYF

D: TRBD2
V: TRBV12-3/TRBV12-4
size: NA
J: TRBJ2-1
DNA: TGTGCCAGCAGGTCAGGTTTATTACTAGCGAACTACAATGAGCAATTCTTC
CDR3: CASRSGLLLANYNEQFF

D: NA
V: TRBV20-1
size: few
J: TRBJ1-2
DNA: TGCAGTGCGCGAGCTGGGGGCTATGGCTACACCTTC
CDR3: CSARAGGYGYTF

D: TRBD2
V: TRBV10-3
size: few
J: TRBJ2-1
DNA: TGTGCCATCAGTGTCGGTCCCAGCGGGGGTTACAATGAGCAGTTCTTC
CDR3: CAISVGPSGGYNEQFF

D: NA
V: TRBV6-6
size: few
J: TRBJ1-4
DNA: TGTGCCAGCAGTTCCCAGACTAATGAAAAACTGTTTTTT
CDR3: CASSSQTNEKLFF

D: NA
V: TRBV15
size: NA
J: TRBJ2-5
DNA: TGTGCCACCAGCAGAGCCGCGGAGACCCAGTACTTC
CDR3: CATSRAAETQYF

D: NA
V: TRBV6-9
size: few
J: TRBJ2-3
DNA: TGTGCCAGCAGACGGGACGCCGGCCGCGGGGAGCAGTATTTT
CDR3: CASRRDAGRGEQYF

D: TRBD2
V: TRBV6-1
size: few
J: TRBJ2-5
DNA: TGTGCCAGCAGTGAAGCGGGGGGAGGGCAAGAGACCCAGTACTTC
CDR3: CASSEAGGGQETQYF

D: NA
V: TRBV11-2
size: few
J: TRBJ2-3
DNA: TGTGCCAGCAGGAACCCGGGGGCCGGTTCAGAATATGTGCAGTATTTT
CDR3: CASRNPGAGSEYVQYF

D: NA
V: TRBV10-3
size: NA
J: TRBJ2-3
DNA: TGTGCCATCAGTGAAGGAATTTATACAGATACGCAGTATTTT
CDR3: CAISEGIYTDTQYF

D: TRBD1
V: TRBV27
size: few
J: TRBJ2-1
DNA: TGTGCCAGCAGTTCCCGGACAGGGTTCCCCTACAATGAGCAGTTCTTC
CDR3: CASSSRTGFPYNEQFF

D: NA
V: TRBV6-1
size: NA
J: TRBJ2-2
DNA: TGTGCCACCAATATGAAGGTGGCATGGAACGGGGAGCTGTTTTTT
CDR3: CATNMKVAWNGELFF

D: NA
V: TRBV7-3
size: few
J: TRBJ2-3
DNA: TGTGCCAGCAGCTTAGTCGGGGGCGAGGGAGATACGCAGTATTTT
CDR3: CASSLVGGEGDTQYF

D: NA
V: TRBV20-1
size: few
J: TRBJ2-5
DNA: TGCAGTGCTAGATACGAGGGGCGGGAGACCCAGTACTTC
CDR3: CSARYEGRETQYF

D: NA
V: TRBV20-1
size: few
J: TRBJ1-1
DNA: TGCAGTGCTAGAGATCGAAAGGGCAGGGGAGGGTCTGAAGCTTTCTTT
CDR3: CSARDRKGRGGSEAFF

D: NA
V: TRBV5-1
size: few
J: TRBJ2-5
DNA: TGCGCCAGCAGCTTGGGCGGGGATGGAGAGACCCAGTACTTC
CDR3: CASSLGGDGETQYF

D: NA
V: TRBV28
size: few
J: TRBJ2-7
DNA: TGTGCCAGCAGGATAGAAACCCAGGGGAGGTACGAGCAGTACTTC
CDR3: CASRIETQGRYEQYF

D: TRBD1
V: TRBV7-9
size: many
J: TRBJ1-1
DNA: TGTGCCAGCAGCCAGGGGGGTTTGAACACTGAAGCTTTCTTT
CDR3: CASSQGGLNTEAFF

D: NA
V: TRBV7-6
size: NA
J: TRBJ2-2
DNA: TGTGCCAGCAGCTTCCGGGAGAAGAGGGAGCTGTTTTTT
CDR3: CASSFREKRELFF

D: TRBD2
V: TRBV5-1
size: NA
J: TRBJ2-5
DNA: TGCGCCAGCAGCGCAGGACTAGCCCAAGAGACCCAGTACTTC
CDR3: CASSAGLAQETQYF

D: TRBD1
V: TRBV2
size: once
J: TRBJ2-1
DNA: TGTGCCAGCAGGGCCACAGGGGGCGGGTCCTACAATGAGCAGTTCTTC
CDR3: CASRATGGGSYNEQFF

D: NA
V: TRBV5-1
size: NA
J: TRBJ2-2
DNA: TGCGCCAGCAGCTTGTTTCTGGGGGACACCGGGGAGCTGTTTTTT
CDR3: CASSLFLGDTGELFF

D: NA
V: TRBV20-1
size: NA
J: TRBJ2-3
DNA: TGCAGTGCTAGAGATGTCGCAGGCACAGATACGCAGTATTTT
CDR3: CSARDVAGTDTQYF

D: TRBD2
V: TRBV24-1
size: NA
J: TRBJ2-5
DNA: TGTGCCACCAGTGATTGGTCTAGCGGGCTTCAAGAGACCCAGTACTTC
CDR3: CATSDWSSGLQETQYF

D: TRBD1
V: TRBV5-4
size: NA
J: TRBJ1-4
DNA: TGTGCCAGCAGCTTGGGGACAGGGGCGGAAAAACTGTTTTTT
CDR3: CASSLGTGAEKLFF

D: NA
V: TRBV12-3/TRBV12-4
size: NA
J: TRBJ1-1
DNA: TGTGCCAGCAGCCCAGGGGTTCACACTGAAGCTTTCTTT
CDR3: CASSPGVHTEAFF

D: TRBD1
V: TRBV4-1
size: NA
J: TRBJ2-7
DNA: TGCGCCAGCAGCACCCCGGGACAGAACTACGAGCAGTACTTC
CDR3: CASSTPGQNYEQYF

D: TRBD2
V: TRBV7-2
size: NA
J: TRBJ2-5
DNA: TGTGCCAGCTCCCCTCAGCTAGCGGGGTACGGAGAGACCCAGTACTTC
CDR3: CASSPQLAGYGETQYF

D: NA
V: TRBV7-2
size: NA
J: TRBJ2-3
DNA: TGTGCCAGCAGCTTATTGAGGGGCAACACAGATACGCAGTATTTT
CDR3: CASSLLRGNTDTQYF

D: NA
V: TRBV7-9
size: NA
J: TRBJ2-2
DNA: TGTGCCAGCAGCTTAGGTTGGCAGGGAGAATCCGGGGAGCTGTTTTTT
CDR3: CASSLGWQGESGELFF

D: TRBD1
V: TRBV11-2
size: many
J: TRBJ1-4
DNA: TGTGCCAGCAGTCGGGACAGGGGAGGAGAAAAACTGTTTTTT
CDR3: CASSRDRGGEKLFF

D: NA
V: TRBV7-9
size: NA
J: TRBJ1-5
DNA: TGTGCCAGCAGCTCGTCTCAGGGTCAGCCCCAGCATTTT
CDR3: CASSSSQGQPQHF

D: NA
V: TRBV6-5
size: few
J: TRBJ1-4
DNA: TGTGCCAGCAGTTACTCTTTCGAGGTGTGGGGTAAACTGTTTTTT
CDR3: CASSYSFEVWGKLFF

D: NA
V: TRBV6-5
size: NA
J: TRBJ2-7
DNA: TGTGCCAGCAGAAGGGAGGTATCCTACGAGCAGTACTTC
CDR3: CASRREVSYEQYF

D: NA
V: TRBV20-1
size: NA
J: TRBJ2-5
DNA: TGCAGTGCTAGAAGGGCGCAAGAGACCCAGTACTTC
CDR3: CSARRAQETQYF

D: TRBD2
V: TRBV6-5
size: few
J: TRBJ2-2
DNA: TGTGCCACCAAGGGGCTAGCGGGGAACACCGGGGAGCTGTTTTTT
CDR3: CATKGLAGNTGELFF

D: NA
V: TRBV6-5
size: few
J: TRBJ2-1
DNA: TGTGCCAGCCGTATATCCTACTCCTACAATGAGCAGTTCTTC
CDR3: CASRISYSYNEQFF

D: NA
V: TRBV9
size: NA
J: TRBJ2-1
DNA: TGTGCCAGCAGCGTAGCTCCGGACTATTACAATGAGCAGTTCTTC
CDR3: CASSVAPDYYNEQFF